This passage covers 11 T cell receptor beta chains from one sample sequenced in a study of T cells after yellow fever vaccination. Each CDR3 protein is one row after TCRdb ran MiXCR on the 5' RACE reads. The data show 280,000 or so distinct CDR3 sequences, approximately 8% seen once. The source material was CD4+ T cells sorted from PBMCs, sampled 5 days after the yellow fever booster vaccination. These receptors were taken from a man younger than 30 who received the YFV17D yellow fever vaccine.

CDR3 in amino acids: CSASGGPNYNEQFF. The DNA of the CDR3 is TGCAGTGCTAGCGGGGGCCCCAATTACAATGAGCAGTTCTTC. The chain is built from TRBV20-1 and TRBJ2-1; D possibly matches TRBD1 or TRBD2 (6 bases each). The germline V and J ends were trimmed by 3 bases and 4 bases, with 13 bases remaining between them. The germline gives CDR1 DFQATT, CDR2 SNEGSKA (reference sequence). CDR3 length equals 14 residues.

This clonotype has a handful of counts. The V gene is TRBV29-1, the J gene TRBJ1-2; D remains ambiguous. The CDR3 is made up of 13 amino acids. Germline V gene lookup returns CDR1 SQVTM and CDR2 ANQGSEA. V lost 6 bases and J lost 8, with 19 bases in between. In DNA form, the CDR3 reads TGCAGCGTCAAGGCGTTGTTAACGGGGGGCTACACCTTC. Residues: CSVKALLTGGYTF.

The J gene is TRBJ1-6, the V gene TRBV9, with no clear D. This CDR3 spans 14 amino acids. Germline CDR1 reads SGDLS; CDR2 reads YYNGEE. With 2 bases removed from V and 11 bases from J, the gap between germline ends came to 14 bases. CDR3 loop: CASSVRGSAAPLHF. DNA of the CDR3: TGTGCCAGCAGCGTTCGGGGTTCGGCAGCACCCCTCCACTTT.

This clonotype was counted a few times. The rearrangement uses TRBV2 and TRBJ1-6; 7 bases fit TRBD1. V lost 7 bases and J lost 10; bases outside the gene matches: 10. Germline-derived CDR1 and CDR2 are SNHLY and FYNNEI. The CDR3 has 14 residues. The CDR3 region is CASNSQGVQSPLHF. CDR3 bases: TGTGCCAGCAATAGCCAGGGGGTCCAGTCACCCCTCCACTTT.

The V call is TRBV20-1, the J call TRBJ1-1; maybe TRBD1 (6 bases). Germline CDR1 DFQATT, CDR2 SNEGSKA (reference sequence). This CDR3 comprises 11 residues. The CDR3 DNA sequence: TGCAGGGGAGCTCAGGGGTCTGAAGCTTTCTTT. It codes for CRGAQGSEAFF.

By share of the sample, this clonotype is medium-sized. The chain has TRBV4-1 and TRBJ1-5; 9 nucleotides match TRBD1. The germline gives CDR1 MGHRA, CDR2 YSYEKL. This CDR3 has 16 amino acids. J lost 3 bases, V lost 3 bases, and 6 bases had no gene match. The CDR3 loop is CASSQPGQGPNQPQHF. CDR3 nucleotide sequence: TGCGCCAGCAGCCAGCCGGGACAGGGTCCCAATCAGCCCCAGCATTTT.

This clonotype was seen a handful of times. The V call is TRBV12-3 or TRBV12-4, the J call TRBJ1-4; D unclear. V lost 3 bases to trimming and J lost 5 bases, with 7 bases between them. The CDR3 runs 13 residues. The CDR3 spells CASSLRVNEKLFF. Written as DNA, the CDR3 is TGTGCCAGCAGTTTGAGGGTCAATGAAAAACTGTTTTTT.

This clonotype has at least ten counts. This sequence joins TRBV12-3 or TRBV12-4 and TRBJ2-2, with 9 bases that match TRBD1. CDR3 length: 15 amino acids. The trim removed 5 bases at V and 3 bases at J, leaving 4 bases unmatched. The CDR3, as DNA: TGTGCCAGCAGTCCAGACAGGGGGTACACCGGGGAGCTGTTTTTT. Amino acids: CASSPDRGYTGELFF.

The chain has TRBV2 and TRBJ2-5; D unresolved. The CDR3 extends over 11 amino acids. Germline CDR1 and CDR2: SNHLY and FYNNEI. The ends were cut back, 7 bases at V and 5 bases at J, with 8 bases in the middle. The CDR3 spells CASKSEETQYF. The CDR3 bases are TGTGCCAGCAAAAGTGAGGAGACCCAGTACTTC.

This clonotype was seen only a few times. The rearrangement joins TRBV5-1 to TRBJ2-3, with 9 bases identical to TRBD1. Germline loops: CDR1 SGHRS, CDR2 YFSETQ. The CDR3 covers 14 residues. V shed 3 bases and J 5 bases; nucleotides not matched to a gene: 4. CDR3 sequence (DNA): TGCGCCAGCAGCTGGGACAGGGTCGAAGATACGCAGTATTTT. Residues: CASSWDRVEDTQYF. Variable domain in full (rest from reference TRBV5-1 and TRBJ2-3): KAGVTQTPRYLIKTRGQQVTLSCSPISGHRSVSWYQQTPGQGLQFLFEYFSETQRNKGNFPGRFSGRQFSNSRSEMNVSTLELGDSALYLCASSWDRVEDTQYFGPGTRLTVL.

This chain connects TRBV28 to TRBJ2-1; no definite D call. The CDR3 length is 11 residues. The germline V gene encodes CDR1 MDHEN and CDR2 SYDVKM. V lost 6 bases and J lost 5, with 5 bases in between. The CDR3: CASSLHNEQFF. The CDR3 nucleotides read TGTGCCAGCAGCCTCCACAATGAGCAGTTCTTC.